The 28 T cell receptor beta chains given below trace back to one sample, sequenced in a study of cytotoxic CD8 clonotypes in ibrutinib-treated CLL. The data were produced by immunoSEQ multiplex PCR, yet TCRdb's version contains in-frame clones alone and is incomplete. Of hundreds of thousands of clones listed, 79% are singletons. Material: PBMCs, obtained after 12 months of ibrutinib treatment. These receptors were obtained from a human donor with chronic lymphocytic leukemia.

The J gene is TRBJ2-1, the V gene TRBV11-3, with D unresolved. Per germline, CDR1 SGHNT and CDR2 YENEEA. The CDR3 is 15 residues long. The ends were cut back, 0 bases at V and 6 bases at J, with 12 bases in the middle. In DNA form, the CDR3 reads TGTGCCAGCAGCTTAGAGGGCCCGTACCCCAATGAGCAGTTCTTC. It translates to CASSLEGPYPNEQFF.

The chain combines TRBV10-3 with TRBJ1-2; D remains ambiguous. The germline V gene encodes CDR1 ENHRY and CDR2 SYGVKD. V was trimmed by 3 bases and J by 0 bases, leaving 8 bases between them. This CDR3 has 14 amino acids. The CDR3 nucleotides are TGTGCCATCAGTGAATCCGAAACTAACTATGGCTACACCTTC. Translation gives CAISESETNYGYTF.

This clone was seen more than once but under ten times. The chain is built from TRBV19 and TRBJ1-6; 9 nucleotides match TRBD1. This CDR3 is built from 15 residues. Germline V gene lookup returns CDR1 LNHDA and CDR2 SQIVND (reference sequence). V lost 5 bases, J lost 8 bases, and 7 bases stayed unmatched. CDR3 bases: TGTGCCAGTAGTCGCGCGGGACAGGGATATTCACCCCTCCACTTT. Translated, it gives CASSRAGQGYSPLHF.

The rearrangement joins TRBV2 to TRBJ1-2; D ambiguous. Trimming shortened V by 6 bases and J by 8 bases, and 13 bases separated the two germline ends. CDR1 SNHLY and CDR2 FYNNEI come from the germline V gene. The CDR3 totals 12 residues. The CDR3 DNA sequence: TGTGCCAGCAGCGACACCTCTCAAGGCTACACCTTC. Its translation is CASSDTSQGYTF.

The V and J genes are TRBV6-1 and TRBJ2-7; TRBD1 matches 7 bases. This CDR3 has 13 amino acids. Germline CDR1 and CDR2: MNHNS and SASEGT. The junction had 3 bases not matched to a gene; V was cut back by 6 bases and J by 1 base. CDR3 coding DNA: TGTGCCAGCAGCGACAGGGATTCCTACGAGCAGTACTTC. Its translation: CASSDRDSYEQYF.

V is TRBV5-1 and J is TRBJ2-7; TRBD1 aligns across 8 bases. J lost 0 bases, V lost 1 base, and 9 bases had no gene match. The CDR3 covers 17 residues. The V gene's germline CDR1 is SGHRS and CDR2 YFSETQ. The DNA for the CDR3 is TGCGCCAGCAGCTTGTATTTAGCCGGGACAGGCTCCTACGAGCAGTACTTC. Translating it yields CASSLYLAGTGSYEQYF. Based on the CDR3 plus reference TRBV5-1 and TRBJ2-7, the full variable domain is KAGVTQTPRYLIKTRGQQVTLSCSPISGHRSVSWYQQTPGQGLQFLFEYFSETQRNKGNFPGRFSGRQFSNSRSEMNVSTLELGDSALYLCASSLYLAGTGSYEQYFGPGTRLTVT.

This chain's CDR3 is CASSDPGGLGNTIYF. For the CDR3, the DNA is TGTGCCAGCAGTGACCCGGGAGGGCTCGGAAACACCATATATTTT. J is TRBJ1-3 and V is TRBV25-1; no clear D gene. The CDR3 sequence is 15 residues long. Germline-derived CDR1 and CDR2 are MGHDK and SYGVNS. V dropped 3 bases and J dropped 4 bases, with 13 bases sitting between them.

The chain couples TRBV5-1 to TRBJ2-2; D call uncertain. The V end lost 2 bases, the J end lost 3 bases, and 5 bases lay between the germline ends. The length of the CDR3 is 13 residues. Germline loops: CDR1 SGHRS, CDR2 YFSETQ. This chain's CDR3 is CASSLRYTGELFF. CDR3 DNA sequence: TGCGCCAGCAGCTTACGATACACCGGGGAGCTGTTTTTT. The entire variable domain, with the rest obtained from reference TRBV5-1 and TRBJ2-2, is as follows: KAGVTQTPRYLIKTRGQQVTLSCSPISGHRSVSWYQQTPGQGLQFLFEYFSETQRNKGNFPGRFSGRQFSNSRSEMNVSTLELGDSALYLCASSLRYTGELFFGEGSRLTVL.

This clone was seen a few times. This sequence joins TRBV5-1 and TRBJ2-2, with TRBD2 matching 8 bases. V lost 4 bases to trimming and J lost 8 bases; unmatched junction nucleotides: 7. The CDR3 consists of 14 residues. Germline lookup yields CDR1 SGHRS and CDR2 YFSETQ. The CDR3 sequence: CASSLAVAGGELFF. The DNA of the CDR3 is TGCGCCAGCAGCCTGGCCGTAGCGGGAGGGGAGCTGTTTTTT.

The chain is built from TRBV10-2 and TRBJ2-3; 8 bases agree with TRBD2. J was trimmed by 0 bases and V by 6 bases; bases with no gene match: 5. CDR1 WSHSY and CDR2 SAAADI come from the germline V gene. The CDR3 is 15 residues long. Here the CDR3 reads CASRDSGDSTDTQYF. DNA of the CDR3: TGCGCCAGCAGGGATAGCGGGGATAGCACAGATACGCAGTATTTT.

V usage is TRBV13 and J usage is TRBJ1-1, with D maybe TRBD1 (5 bases). Between the trimmed V and J ends, which lost 0 bases and 0 bases, there was a span of 8 bases. The CDR3 spans 15 residues. Germline V gives CDR1 PRHDT, CDR2 FYEKMQ (reference sequence). CDR3 region: CASSLGDRMNTEAFF. CDR3 DNA: TGTGCCAGCAGCTTAGGAGACAGAATGAACACTGAAGCTTTCTTT.

The genes are TRBV9 and TRBJ2-2, with 12 positions matching TRBD2. Germline trimming cut 3 bases from V and 5 bases from J; bases unmatched to any gene: 5. The CDR3 sequence is 16 residues long. Germline V gives CDR1 SGDLS, CDR2 YYNGEE. The CDR3 loop is CASSASGLAGTGELFF. The DNA for the CDR3 is TGTGCCAGCAGCGCCTCAGGACTAGCGGGGACCGGGGAGCTGTTTTTT.

CDR3 sequence: CASSFSGAVQETQYF. Here the CDR3 DNA reads TGCGCCAGCAGCTTTAGCGGGGCCGTACAAGAGACCCAGTACTTC. The chain uses TRBV5-1 and TRBJ2-5; 8 bases are shared with TRBD2. CDR3 length equals 15 residues. Germline CDR1 SGHRS, CDR2 YFSETQ. Trimming took 2 bases from V and 2 from J; bases not matched to a gene: 5.

The rearrangement uses TRBV30 and TRBJ2-3, with D uncertain. The length of the CDR3 is 16 residues. Germline-derived CDR1 and CDR2 are GTSNPN and SVGIG (reference sequence). The V end was cut by 0 bases, the J end by 3 bases, with 16 bases between. The CDR3 DNA is TGTGCCTGGAGTGTCGGTTCGGATTCTAGGACAGATACGCAGTATTTT. Amino acids: CAWSVGSDSRTDTQYF.

The rearrangement uses TRBV6-6 and TRBJ2-7, with TRBD1 identical over 7 bases. J lost 2 bases, V lost 6 bases, and 4 bases had no gene match. The CDR3 runs 13 residues. Germline-derived CDR1 and CDR2 are MNHNY and SVGAGI (reference sequence). DNA of the CDR3: TGTGCCAGCAGCGGACAGGCTCCCTACGAGCAGTACTTC. Protein sequence: CASSGQAPYEQYF.

The chain has TRBV5-8 and TRBJ2-7; D is undetermined. Trimming stripped 0 bases from V and 2 bases from J, with 9 bases between. Germline CDR1 and CDR2: SGHTS and YDEGEE. The CDR3 has 14 residues. CDR3 sequence (DNA): TGTGCCAGCAGCTTGGGGCTGACCACCTACGAGCAGTACTTC. It encodes CASSLGLTTYEQYF. The variable domain in full, with the rest retrieved from reference TRBV5-8 and TRBJ2-7, is EAGVTQSPTHLIKTRGQQATLRCSPISGHTSVYWYQQALGLGLQFLLWYDEGEERNRGNFPPRFSGRQFPNYSSELNVNALELEDSALYLCASSLGLTTYEQYFGPGTRLTVT.

The chain couples TRBV29-1 to TRBJ1-5; D call uncertain. Germline CDR1 is SQVTM and CDR2 is ANQGSEA. The CDR3 runs 13 residues. Trimming removed 3 bases at V and 2 bases at J, with 8 bases between. In DNA form, the CDR3 reads TGCAGCGTTGAGTCGGGCCGCAATCAGCCCCAGCATTTT. Residues: CSVESGRNQPQHF.

The gene calls are TRBV10-3 and TRBJ2-1; D is perhaps TRBD2 (6 bases). Trimming left V 4 bases short and J 5 bases short, with 18 bases between. The CDR3 has 16 residues. The germline gives CDR1 ENHRY, CDR2 SYGVKD. The CDR3: CAISGPGPGVDNEQFF. The DNA for the CDR3 is TGTGCCATCAGTGGGCCTGGACCGGGGGTAGACAATGAGCAGTTCTTC.

The CDR3 is CASSQEEGPPGANVLTF. CDR3 sequence (DNA): TGCGCCAGCAGCCAAGAGGAGGGACCCCCTGGGGCCAACGTCCTGACTTTC. This chain links TRBV4-1 with TRBJ2-6, with D tentatively TRBD2 (6 bases). The CDR3 runs 17 residues. Germline V gives CDR1 MGHRA, CDR2 YSYEKL. V gave up 0 bases and J gave up 2 bases, with 11 bases separating them.

This chain uses TRBV29-1 with TRBJ2-2; the D gene is possibly TRBD1 (5 bases). This CDR3 is 13 amino acids long. Looked up from germline, CDR1 is SQVTM and CDR2 is ANQGSEA. V was clipped by 3 bases and J by 4 bases, with 9 bases between them. The CDR3 spells CSVDQGPTGELFF. CDR3 bases: TGCAGCGTTGATCAGGGTCCCACCGGGGAGCTGTTTTTT.

CDR3 in amino acids: CASRGRTGRGELFF. DNA for the CDR3: TGTGCCAGTAGGGGCCGGACAGGTAGAGGGGAGCTGTTTTTT. The chain combines TRBV19 with TRBJ2-2; 7 nucleotides match TRBD1. With 6 bases clipped from V and 8 bases from J, the junction kept 9 bases outside the gene matches. The CDR3 has 14 amino acids. In germline, CDR1 is LNHDA, CDR2 SQIVND (reference sequence). Using reference TRBV19 and TRBJ2-2 for the parts outside the CDR3, the full variable domain is DGGITQSPKYLFRKEGQNVTLSCEQNLNHDAMYWYRQDPGQGLRLIYYSQIVNDFQKGDIAEGYSVSREKKESFPLTVTSAQKNPTAFYLCASRGRTGRGELFFGEGSRLTVL.

V is TRBV20-1 and J is TRBJ1-1; the D gene is possibly TRBD1 (6 bases). This CDR3 spans 11 amino acids. Germline CDR1 reads DFQATT; CDR2 reads SNEGSKA (reference sequence). CDR3 amino acids: CSADRNTEAFF. The DNA for the CDR3 is TGCAGCGCGGACAGAAACACTGAAGCTTTCTTT.

The table lists this clone with a count of one. V usage is TRBV4-1 and J usage is TRBJ2-2; D tentatively fits TRBD1 or TRBD2 (5 bases each). Germline CDR1 is MGHRA and CDR2 is YSYEKL. The ends were cut back, 0 bases at V and 6 bases at J, with 17 bases in the middle. CDR3 length: 17 residues. The CDR3 DNA reads as TGCGCCAGCAGCCAAGATCTTATCGGGGCCCTTGCCGGGGAGCTGTTTTTT. Translation: CASSQDLIGALAGELFF.

The chain joins TRBV5-4 to TRBJ1-1; possibly TRBD1 for D (5 bases). Germline V gene sequence: CDR1 SGHNT, CDR2 YYREEE (reference sequence). The CDR3 has 14 amino acids. V gave up 5 bases and J gave up 1 base, with 12 bases separating them. As DNA, the CDR3 is TGTGCCAGCAGGGAACCCGGGGGGAACACTGAAGCTTTCTTT. Translating gives CASREPGGNTEAFF.

The chain uses TRBV11-2 and TRBJ1-1; D unclear. The CDR3 runs 13 residues. Germline CDR1 reads SGHAT; CDR2 reads FQNNGV. Trimming took off 4 bases at V and 1 base at J, with 7 bases between the two ends. CDR3 sequence: CASSSRRNTEAFF. In DNA form, the CDR3 reads TGTGCCAGCAGCTCCCGACGGAACACTGAAGCTTTCTTT.

This clone occurred many times. This sample includes further DNA sequences coding for the same CDR3. V usage is TRBV9 and J usage is TRBJ1-5, with D unresolved. Germline assignment: CDR1 SGDLS and CDR2 YYNGEE. This CDR3 has 14 amino acids. V lost 3 bases to trimming and J lost 3 bases, with 10 bases between them. The CDR3 bases are TGTGCCAGCAGCGGCGACGGATTCAATCAGCCCCAGCATTTT. This translates into CASSGDGFNQPQHF.

V gene TRBV19 combines with J gene TRBJ1-2, with D perhaps TRBD1 (6 bases). Germline values: CDR1 LNHDA, CDR2 SQIVND (reference sequence). Trimming shortened V by 5 bases and J by 4 bases, and 20 bases separated the two germline ends. The CDR3 is 16 amino acids. For the CDR3, the DNA is TGTGCCAGTAGTTACATTACAGGGACGTCTGGCTATGGCTACACCTTC. Amino acids: CASSYITGTSGYGYTF.

This chain joins TRBV27 and TRBJ2-6; D may be TRBD1 (5 bases). The CDR3 covers 15 residues. V was pared by 6 bases and J by 0 bases, with 9 bases between. Per germline, CDR1 MNHEY and CDR2 SMNVEV (reference sequence). The CDR3 bases are TGTGCCAGCAGACGGACACCCTCTGGGGCCAACGTCCTGACTTTC. Translating gives CASRRTPSGANVLTF.